The next 18 T cell receptor beta chains were all read from a single sample in a study of response to subunit inactivated influenza vaccine. TCRdb re-analysed the RT-PCR reads in MiXCR, keeping a single row per CDR3 protein. The table includes 550,000 to 800,000 distinct CDR3 sequences, 15% to 17% detected once. The sample consisted of PBMCs from blood, taken 11 to 12 days after vaccination. These receptors were obtained from a man aged 45-65 years who received an inactivated influenza vaccine.

This rearrangement joins TRBV7-9 to TRBJ2-3, with 7 bases matching TRBD1. Germline CDR1 reads SEHNR; CDR2 reads FQNEAQ (reference sequence). V dropped 5 bases and J dropped 2; count of bases not matched to a gene: 10. The CDR3 loop spans 16 amino acids. As DNA, the CDR3 is TGTGCCAGCAGCCCCGAGGGGGCGCCCTACACAGATACGCAGTATTTT. Its translation: CASSPEGAPYTDTQYF.

The chain joins TRBV5-1 to TRBJ1-4; possibly TRBD1 for D (5 bases). CDR1 is SGHRS and CDR2 is YFSETQ in the germline V gene. V dropped 4 bases and J dropped 8 bases, with 15 bases sitting between them. This CDR3 region has 14 residues. CDR3 amino acids: CASSQGITREKLFF. For the CDR3, the DNA is TGCGCCAGCAGCCAGGGAATCACTAGGGAAAAACTGTTTTTT.

In DNA, the CDR3 is TGTGCCAGCAGTTTAAGGGGAGGTGGCTACACCTTC. This translates into CASSLRGGGYTF. This chain connects TRBV12-3 or TRBV12-4 to TRBJ1-2, with a weak D call TRBD1 (5 bases). Trimming removed 2 bases at V and 7 bases at J, with 8 bases between. This CDR3 region has 12 residues.

This chain uses TRBV5-1 with TRBJ2-1; no firm D call. Germline CDR1 is SGHRS and CDR2 is YFSETQ. V was trimmed by 2 bases and J by 9 bases, leaving 12 bases between them. The CDR3 sequence is 13 residues long. The CDR3 sequence is CASSFEMGSEQFF. The DNA of the CDR3 is TGCGCCAGCAGCTTCGAGATGGGGTCTGAGCAGTTCTTC.

The table lists this clonotype with a few counts. The rearrangement joins TRBV6-2 or TRBV6-3 to TRBJ2-6; possible D gene TRBD2, 5 bases. V lost 4 bases and J lost 2, with 9 bases in between. The CDR3 runs to 15 residues. Germline V CDR1 and CDR2: MNHEY, SVGEGT. As DNA, the CDR3 is TGTGCCAGCAGTTCGAGGGTCGCTGGGGCCAACGTCCTGACTTTC. Translating gives CASSSRVAGANVLTF.

A remark on this clonotype: A much larger clone differs by one base, so this may be a read error. For the CDR3, the DNA is TGCACCAGCAGCCAAGGCTTCGGTAGCTCCTACAATGAGCAGTTCTTC. Residues: CTSSQGFGSSYNEQFF. The chain links TRBV4-3 to TRBJ2-1; no firm D call. This CDR3 has 16 amino acids. Germline loops: CDR1 LGHNA, CDR2 YSLEER.

Only one count was recorded for this clonotype. The gene calls are TRBV28 and TRBJ2-3; 8 bases fit TRBD2. The V and J ends lost 9 bases and 2 bases, in that order; junction bases with no gene match: 7. From germline, CDR1 is MDHEN and CDR2 SYDVKM. CDR3 size: 14 residues. The CDR3 nucleotides are TGTGCCAGTAAGCGGGAGACCAACACAGATACGCAGTATTTT. It is translated as CASKRETNTDTQYF.

This clonotype has only a few counts. V is TRBV10-3 and J is TRBJ2-3, with TRBD2 identical over 9 bases. CDR3 size: 15 residues. Trimming removed 5 bases from V and 2 bases from J; junction bases left unmatched: 5. Germline V lookup: CDR1 ENHRY, CDR2 SYGVKD. Written as DNA, the CDR3 is TGTGCCATCAGTTCGACTAGCGGATACACAGATACGCAGTATTTT. This codes for CAISSTSGYTDTQYF.

The chain combines TRBV14 with TRBJ2-7; 10 positions agree with TRBD2. Germline CDR1 and CDR2: SGHDN and FVKESK. Trimming at V came to 4 bases and at J to 3 bases, leaving 9 bases not matched to a gene. This CDR3 contains 16 residues. CDR3 nucleotides: TGTGCCAGCAGCCCTGGGGCACTAGCGGGGAACTACGAGCAGTACTTC. Translated, it gives CASSPGALAGNYEQYF.

In its sample, this clonotype was seen a few times. This CDR3 is CASSQAWGTSNTGELFF. In DNA form, the CDR3 reads TGCGCCAGCAGCCAAGCGTGGGGCACCTCAAACACCGGGGAGCTGTTTTTT. J is TRBJ2-2 and V is TRBV4-1, with D possibly being TRBD1 (5 bases). V shed 1 base and J shed 2 bases, with 14 bases lying between them. Germline CDR1 and CDR2: MGHRA and YSYEKL. This CDR3 has 17 amino acids.

This clonotype appeared a few times. The J gene is TRBJ1-4, the V gene TRBV5-1; TRBD1 might be the D (5 bases). This CDR3 is built from 15 residues. Germline CDR1 is SGHRS and CDR2 is YFSETQ. With 2 bases removed from V and 3 bases from J, the gap between germline ends came to 11 bases. In DNA form, the CDR3 reads TGCGCCAGCAGCTTCCAGGGCGTAGCTAATGAAAAACTGTTTTTT. This codes for CASSFQGVANEKLFF.

The chain recombines TRBV5-1 with TRBJ2-2; the match to TRBD1 covers 7 bases. V trimming: 0 bases; J trimming: 5 bases; junction bases outside the gene matches: 7. The CDR3 has 16 residues. Germline-derived CDR1 and CDR2 are SGHRS and YFSETQ. The CDR3 region is CASSLEVRGRTGELFF. The CDR3 DNA follows: TGCGCCAGCAGCTTGGAAGTGAGGGGGCGGACCGGGGAGCTGTTTTTT. Drawing the rest from reference TRBV5-1 and TRBJ2-2, the complete variable domain is KAGVTQTPRYLIKTRGQQVTLSCSPISGHRSVSWYQQTPGQGLQFLFEYFSETQRNKGNFPGRFSGRQFSNSRSEMNVSTLELGDSALYLCASSLEVRGRTGELFFGEGSRLTVL.

V usage is TRBV5-1 and J usage is TRBJ2-5; 7 bases match TRBD1. This CDR3 is 13 amino acids long. V lost 0 bases and J lost 10; bases outside the gene matches: 6. Germline CDR1 reads SGHRS; CDR2 reads YFSETQ. CDR3 in DNA: TGCGCCAGCAGCTTGGCCGTGCAGGGGGACCAGTACTTC. It yields the protein CASSLAVQGDQYF.

The rearrangement uses TRBV20-1 and TRBJ2-3; TRBD2 matches at 10 bases. Germline trimming cut 0 bases from V and 6 bases from J; bases unmatched to any gene: 6. Germline V CDR1 and CDR2: DFQATT, SNEGSKA (reference sequence). The length of the CDR3 is 15 residues. CDR3 in amino acids: CSARDLAGGHDTQYF. The DNA for the CDR3 is TGCAGTGCTAGAGATTTAGCGGGAGGTCATGATACGCAGTATTTT.

This clonotype occurred a few times. The chain combines TRBV15 with TRBJ1-3; D may be TRBD1 (5 bases). CDR3 length: 14 amino acids. Germline V gives CDR1 LNHNV, CDR2 YYDKDF (reference sequence). Trimming removed 8 bases at V and 4 bases at J, with 15 bases between. DNA of the CDR3: TGTGCCACCGATGCAGGGCCGGAGGGAAACACCATATATTTT. Protein: CATDAGPEGNTIYF.

This rearrangement joins TRBV4-3 to TRBJ2-7; TRBD1 aligns across 7 bases. This CDR3 has 18 amino acids. Germline V CDR1 and CDR2: LGHNA, YSLEER. Trimming took 2 bases from V and 3 from J; bases not matched to a gene: 16. CDR3: CASSQYRGLGARFYEQYF. The CDR3 DNA reads as TGCGCCAGCAGCCAATACAGGGGTCTCGGGGCTAGGTTCTACGAGCAGTACTTC.

This clonotype was seen a few times. V is TRBV2 and J is TRBJ1-2; 9 nucleotides line up with TRBD1. Germline V gives CDR1 SNHLY, CDR2 FYNNEI. V shed 5 bases, J shed 8 bases, and the junction held 6 bases outside the gene matches. CDR3 size: 13 residues. CDR3 amino acids: CASSYGQGQGYTF. DNA for the CDR3: TGTGCCAGCAGTTACGGACAGGGGCAGGGCTACACCTTC.

The J gene is TRBJ2-1, the V gene TRBV5-5, with D hard to call. The germline V gene encodes CDR1 SGHKS and CDR2 YYEKEE (reference sequence). The CDR3 is made up of 14 amino acids. V dropped 4 bases and J dropped 4 bases, with 12 bases sitting between them. Written as DNA, the CDR3 is TGTGCCAGCAGCCTATACGCTGCGTACAATGAGCAGTTCTTC. Translating it yields CASSLYAAYNEQFF.